This record covers a single T cell receptor (beta chain). This clonotype was found a few times. No cognate antigen has been identified for it. Per-base quality was not reported, and no clone a single base away is much larger than it. The donors were roughly 39 Caucasian individuals from Russia, aged roughly 6 to 90 years, who were systemically healthy. Around 10 milliliters of peripheral blood were collected from each donor into EDTA-treated Vacutainer tubes. PBMCs were isolated by Ficoll-Paque density-gradient centrifugation, with at least 6.5 million obtained per sample. Trizol reagent was used to extract total RNA from PBMCs, with at least 5.5 micrograms per sample. Naive CD45RAhigh/CD27high T cell percentages were measured by flow cytometry on a PBMC aliquot from every donor. This specimen belongs to a study of blood T cells in healthy people across ages (dated by TCRdb to the mid-2010s). Context from the whole study: Template switching captured roughly one uniquely barcoded TCR beta cDNA molecule per two T cells in model experiments. Using deep sequencing normalized with unique cDNA molecular identifiers, the study measured how TCR beta repertoire diversity changes with age. Four age groups were formed from the donors: young (average 16 years), middle-aged (approximately 42), aged (roughly 58) and long-lived (about 75). To avoid experimental bias, donors of different ages were randomly spread across the sequencing lanes. The study analyzed two additional independent replicas of 1 million unique cDNA reads from the same blood draw for two donors, one aged 18 to 30 and one aged 80 or older. Overall results and qualifications from the work: The long-lived group showed more naive CD4+ T cells, fewer expanded clones and increased TCR diversity than the aged group, suggesting age selection. Estimates of total diversity based on one million sequenced T cells were regarded as lower bounds and as underestimates. Donor CMV infection status was unknown, potentially confounding age-related changes in expanded clonotypes. Since profiling was done on bulk unsorted PBMCs, naive and antigen-experienced compartments could not be conclusively compared. Observed TCR beta diversity correlated strongly with the percentage of naive T cells measured by flow cytometry. Observed TCR beta diversity per million T cells fell roughly linearly with age, and a significant reduction was already apparent by age around 39.

The library was made by 5' RACE. Sequencing instrument: Illumina HiSeq 2500. The second PCR ran for about 6 to 11 cycles and used a J-beta primer mix along with a sample-barcoded 5' primer. Each TCR beta cDNA molecule received a unique molecular identifier from a template-switch 5' adaptor carrying 12 random nucleotides. Each sample yielded at least 3 million CDR3-containing paired-end reads. The Mint cDNA synthesis kit, primed by a TRBC-specific oligonucleotide, was used to synthesize first-strand cDNA from all RNA. Following uracil-DNA glycosylase treatment, a first 18-cycle PCR with universal primers M1SS and BC2_uni_R was performed on all cDNA. From the authors' description of their analysis: For normalization, 1 million high-quality reads, each with a distinct molecular identifier, were randomly selected from each sample. Instead of being binned into consensus sequences, reads that shared molecular identifiers were thrown out. MiTCR, run with a Q25 quality threshold and the strictest error-elimination algorithm, handled CDR3 identification, clonotype clustering and error correction. A nonparametric unseen species model with Euler transformation was used to estimate lower-bound total TCR beta diversity. The public reads were reanalyzed by TCRdb: fastp trimming at Q25, MiXCR alignment, in-frame beta chains only. Each record represents a unique CDR3 protein, reported with the most common genes and DNA among its rows. The V and J calls follow TCRdb's processing rather than the paper's. The sample profile shows about 1.6 million distinct CDR3 sequences; about 35% of them were found once. The ten largest clones represent over 9% of the sample.

The V and J ends are trimmed by 0 bases and 5 bases, leaving 11 bases between them. The CDR3 goes from the cysteine to the phenylalanine over 13 residues. Only the CDR3 part of the read is kept: 39 bases, read in frame from the first base. The germline V gene (reference sequence) yields GTSNPN for CDR1 and SVGIG for CDR2. The V gene is TRBV30 and the J gene is TRBJ2-7, with no confident D gene call. The sequence derives from a woman younger than 45 in good health. The sequencing input was blood. The CDR3 has the sequence CAWSVGVRNEQYF. In nucleotides, the sequence is TGTGCCTGGAGTGTTGGGGTGAGGAACGAGCAGTACTTC.